These 14 T cell receptor beta chains were sequenced from one sample in a study of cytomegalovirus exposure and HLA in healthy donors. Use of 60 Vbeta and 13 Jbeta primers characterized the PCR. The repertoire was sequenced with immunoSEQ multiplex PCR; TCRdb's copy has only in-frame clones and lacks some. The repertoire includes roughly 200,000 clones, approximately 80% of them detected once, and approximately 2.5% sits in the top ten. The sequencing input was PBMCs. The receptors were gathered from a man aged 55 to 70 in good health and CMV-seronegative.

The chain combines TRBV2 with TRBJ1-1; the D gene is possibly TRBD1 (6 bases). V lost 7 bases, J lost 5 bases, and 14 bases lay in between. CDR1 SNHLY and CDR2 FYNNEI come from the germline V gene. The CDR3 length is 13 residues. DNA of the CDR3: TGTGCCAGCAATCTGGGGGCAGGAACTGAAGCTTTCTTT. This sequence encodes CASNLGAGTEAFF.

The sample holds a few counts of this clone. The CDR3 coding sequence is TGTGCCAGCAGTCTGACAGGTCACACCGCCGGGGAGCTGTTTTTT. The encoded protein is CASSLTGHTAGELFF. The chain has TRBV28 and TRBJ2-2; a possible D gene is TRBD1 (6 bases). Germline loops: CDR1 MDHEN, CDR2 SYDVKM. The CDR3 has 15 residues. V was cut by 5 bases and J by 6 bases, with 16 bases left in between.

This clone was counted a few times. This chain joins TRBV27 and TRBJ2-4, with 7 bases that match TRBD1. V dropped 7 bases and J dropped 7; count of bases not matched to a gene: 10. Germline CDR1 is MNHEY and CDR2 is SMNVEV (reference sequence). The CDR3 spans 14 residues. The DNA for the CDR3 is TGTGCCAGCACAAAGGGGGCCCCTGGGAACATTCAGTACTTC. It specifies CASTKGAPGNIQYF.

The chain uses TRBV5-1 and TRBJ1-2; tentative D call: TRBD1 (6 bases). Germline V gene lookup returns CDR1 SGHRS and CDR2 YFSETQ. V lost 1 base to trimming and J lost 6 bases, with 13 bases between them. The CDR3 has 14 amino acids. DNA of the CDR3: TGCGCCAGCAGCTTGTCCCAGGGGATCGATGGCTACACCTTC. It encodes CASSLSQGIDGYTF. Using reference TRBV5-1 and TRBJ1-2 for the parts outside the CDR3, the full variable domain is KAGVTQTPRYLIKTRGQQVTLSCSPISGHRSVSWYQQTPGQGLQFLFEYFSETQRNKGNFPGRFSGRQFSNSRSEMNVSTLELGDSALYLCASSLSQGIDGYTFGSGTRLTVV.

The chain's CDR3 is CATLVESGANVLTF. CDR3 sequence (DNA): TGTGCCACCCTGGTGGAGTCTGGGGCCAACGTCCTGACTTTC. This chain uses TRBV6-5 with TRBJ2-6; the D is unclear. The CDR3 sequence is 14 residues long. The ends were cut back, 10 bases at V and 1 base at J, with 11 bases in the middle. CDR1 is MNHEY and CDR2 is SVGAGI in the germline V gene.

The J gene is TRBJ2-2, the V gene TRBV19; TRBD2 matches 9 bases. The germline gives CDR1 LNHDA, CDR2 SQIVND (reference sequence). With 3 bases clipped from V and 2 bases from J, the junction kept 4 bases outside the gene matches. The CDR3 sequence is 16 residues long. The chain's CDR3 is CASSIGGGANTGELFF. CDR3 DNA sequence: TGTGCCAGTAGTATTGGCGGGGGGGCCAACACCGGGGAGCTGTTTTTT. The variable domain in full, with the rest retrieved from reference TRBV19 and TRBJ2-2, is DGGITQSPKYLFRKEGQNVTLSCEQNLNHDAMYWYRQDPGQGLRLIYYSQIVNDFQKGDIAEGYSVSREKKESFPLTVTSAQKNPTAFYLCASSIGGGANTGELFFGEGSRLTVL.

This chain uses TRBV6-1 with TRBJ2-1; 8 nucleotides match TRBD2. Germline lookup yields CDR1 MNHNS and CDR2 SASEGT. The CDR3 runs to 15 residues. V gave up 4 bases and J gave up 6 bases; unmatched junction bases: 8. This chain's CDR3 is CASSVRGAGGNEQFF. In nucleotides, the CDR3 is TGTGCCAGCAGTGTTCGGGGGGCGGGAGGCAATGAGCAGTTCTTC.

In its sample, this clone was seen once. The chain joins TRBV5-1 to TRBJ2-3; D possibly corresponds to TRBD2 (5 bases). This CDR3 comprises 17 residues. Germline V gene sequence: CDR1 SGHRS, CDR2 YFSETQ. Between the trimmed V and J ends, which lost 4 bases and 3 bases, there was a span of 21 bases. The CDR3 sequence is CASSPGLILPGTDTQYF. DNA of the CDR3: TGCGCCAGCAGCCCAGGACTTATTCTCCCTGGGACAGATACGCAGTATTTT.

The rearrangement joins TRBV7-9 to TRBJ2-1; 12 nucleotides line up with TRBD2. The CDR3 spans 17 residues. Germline V lookup: CDR1 SEHNR, CDR2 FQNEAQ (reference sequence). The V segment lost 5 bases and the J segment 6 bases; nucleotides outside the gene matches: 11. The CDR3 sequence: CASSPLTSGSVVNEQFF. CDR3 sequence (DNA): TGTGCCAGCAGCCCTTTGACTAGCGGGAGTGTAGTCAATGAGCAGTTCTTC. The whole variable domain, filled in from reference TRBV7-9 and TRBJ2-1, reads DTGVSQNPRHKITKRGQNVTFRCDPISEHNRLYWYRQTLGQGPEFLTYFQNEAQLEKSRLLSDRFSAERPKGSFSTLEIQRTEQGDSAMYLCASSPLTSGSVVNEQFFGPGTRLTVL.

This sequence joins TRBV27 and TRBJ2-7; D ambiguous. The V end lost 2 bases, the J end lost 4 bases, and 15 bases lay between the germline ends. CDR1 MNHEY and CDR2 SMNVEV come from the germline V gene (reference sequence). This CDR3 region has 15 residues. This CDR3 reads CASSLATGGDYEQYF. DNA for the CDR3: TGTGCCAGCAGTTTAGCCACCGGCGGCGATTACGAGCAGTACTTC.

The chain joins TRBV2 to TRBJ2-7; D is possibly TRBD2 (5 bases). The CDR3 loop spans 12 amino acids. V lost 8 bases, J lost 9 bases, and 17 bases lay in between. Germline CDR1 and CDR2: SNHLY and FYNNEI. The CDR3 nucleotides read TGTGCCAGCGGAGGAGGCGATGGCCTGCAGTACTTC. Its protein is CASGGGDGLQYF.

V is TRBV7-2 and J is TRBJ2-7; 10 bases are a match to TRBD1. V lost 5 bases and J lost 8; bases outside the gene matches: 12. CDR1 and CDR2 (germline): SGHTA, FQGNSA. This CDR3 comprises 15 residues. This chain's CDR3 is CASSTSTGGEGKQYF. The CDR3 DNA reads as TGTGCCAGCAGCACCTCGACAGGGGGCGAGGGGAAGCAGTACTTC.

This clone was recorded a few times. The CDR3 DNA reads TGTGCCAGCAGATGGCAGGGCGAAGAGACCCAGTACTTC. Translated, it gives CASRWQGEETQYF. The V gene is TRBV6-5, the J gene TRBJ2-5; D perhaps matches TRBD1 (5 bases). CDR3 size: 13 residues. Trimming shortened V by 6 bases and J by 3 bases, and 11 bases separated the two germline ends. The V gene's germline CDR1 is MNHEY and CDR2 SVGAGI.

This clone was seen a handful of times. The gene calls are TRBV19 and TRBJ2-1; 9 nucleotides agree with TRBD2. The germline V gene has CDR1 LNHDA and CDR2 SQIVND (reference sequence). The CDR3 has 15 residues. Losses at the gene ends were 4 bases for V and 7 bases for J; bases not matched to a gene: 8. In DNA, the CDR3 is TGTGCCAGTAGTACCCCCCTAGCGGGGCAAAATGAGCAGTTCTTC. It codes for CASSTPLAGQNEQFF.